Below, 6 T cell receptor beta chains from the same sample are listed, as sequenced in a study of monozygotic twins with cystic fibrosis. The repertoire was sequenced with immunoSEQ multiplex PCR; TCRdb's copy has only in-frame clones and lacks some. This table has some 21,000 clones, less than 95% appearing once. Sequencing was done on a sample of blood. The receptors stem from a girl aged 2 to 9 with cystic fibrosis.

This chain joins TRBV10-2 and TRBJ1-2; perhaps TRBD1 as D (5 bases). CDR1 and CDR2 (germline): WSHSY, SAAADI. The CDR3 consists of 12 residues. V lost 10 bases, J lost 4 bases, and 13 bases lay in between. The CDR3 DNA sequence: TGCGCCACCGGGGCGGGAACCTATGGCTACACCTTC. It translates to CATGAGTYGYTF.

The CDR3 reads CASSLAYLAGGGNTGELFF. The CDR3 DNA sequence: TGTGCCAGCAGCTTAGCCTATCTAGCGGGAGGCGGGAACACCGGGGAGCTGTTTTTT. The chain is built from TRBV7-8 and TRBJ2-2; 11 bases line up with TRBD2. CDR3 length: 19 amino acids. V lost 0 bases and J lost 1; bases outside the gene matches: 7. Germline CDR1 SGHVS, CDR2 FQNEAQ.

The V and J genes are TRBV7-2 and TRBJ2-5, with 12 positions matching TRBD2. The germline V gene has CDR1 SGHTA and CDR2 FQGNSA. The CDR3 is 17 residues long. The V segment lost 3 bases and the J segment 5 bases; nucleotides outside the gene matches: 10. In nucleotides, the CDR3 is TGTGCCAGCAGCTTGTTCGTGCTAGCGGGAGGGCCCGAGACCCAGTACTTC. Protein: CASSLFVLAGGPETQYF.

CDR3 DNA: TGTGCCAGCAGCTTATCCTCACCCACGTCGGGACAGAACAATCAGCCCCAGCATTTT. This codes for CASSLSSPTSGQNNQPQHF. V gene TRBV11-3 combines with J gene TRBJ1-5; 7 bases fit TRBD1. V dropped 2 bases and J dropped 3; count of bases not matched to a gene: 16. The CDR3 is made up of 19 amino acids. Germline-derived CDR1 and CDR2 are SGHNT and YENEEA.

CDR3 in DNA: TGTGCCAGCAGCTTGTCTAAGGGTGCGTGGTTCTTC. Its translation is CASSLSKGAWFF. The J gene is TRBJ2-1, the V gene TRBV5-6; no firm D call. The germline V gene encodes CDR1 SGHDT and CDR2 YYEEEE. This CDR3 has 12 amino acids. Deletions cut 1 base from V and 15 bases from J, with 14 bases between.

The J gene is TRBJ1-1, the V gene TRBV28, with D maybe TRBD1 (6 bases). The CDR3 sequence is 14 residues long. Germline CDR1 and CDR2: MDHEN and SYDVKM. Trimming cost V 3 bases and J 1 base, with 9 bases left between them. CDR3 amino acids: CASSFTGWNTEAFF. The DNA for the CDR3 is TGTGCCAGCAGTTTCACAGGGTGGAACACTGAAGCTTTCTTT.